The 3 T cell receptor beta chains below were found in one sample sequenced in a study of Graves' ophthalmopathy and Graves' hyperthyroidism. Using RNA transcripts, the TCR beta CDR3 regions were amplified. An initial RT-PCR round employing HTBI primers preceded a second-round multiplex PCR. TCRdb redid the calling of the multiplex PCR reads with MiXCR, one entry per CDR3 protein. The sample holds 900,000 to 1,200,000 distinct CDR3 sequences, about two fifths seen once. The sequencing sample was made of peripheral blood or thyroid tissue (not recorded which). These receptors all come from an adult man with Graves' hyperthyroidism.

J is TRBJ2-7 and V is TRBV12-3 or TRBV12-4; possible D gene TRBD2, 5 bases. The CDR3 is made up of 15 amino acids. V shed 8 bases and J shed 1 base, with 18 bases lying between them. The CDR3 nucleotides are TGTGCCAGCGGTCCTGAACGGACTGGTTCCTACGAGCAGTACTTC. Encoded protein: CASGPERTGSYEQYF.

CDR3 sequence: CASSRPTAYEQYF. The CDR3 region has the DNA TGTGCCAGCAGCCGTCCGACAGCCTACGAGCAGTACTTC. This chain connects TRBV7-6 to TRBJ2-7, with D possibly TRBD1 on 5 matching bases. The CDR3 is made up of 13 amino acids. V was cut by 5 bases and J by 2 bases, with 10 bases left in between. Germline assignment: CDR1 SGHVS and CDR2 FNYEAQ.

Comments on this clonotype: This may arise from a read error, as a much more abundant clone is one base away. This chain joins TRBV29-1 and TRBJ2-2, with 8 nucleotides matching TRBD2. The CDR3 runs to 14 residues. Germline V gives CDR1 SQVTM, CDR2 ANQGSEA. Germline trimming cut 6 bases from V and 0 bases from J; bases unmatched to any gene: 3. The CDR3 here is CSVLGLANTGELFF. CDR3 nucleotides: TGCAGCGTACTGGGACTAGCGAACACCGGGGAGCTGTTTTTT.